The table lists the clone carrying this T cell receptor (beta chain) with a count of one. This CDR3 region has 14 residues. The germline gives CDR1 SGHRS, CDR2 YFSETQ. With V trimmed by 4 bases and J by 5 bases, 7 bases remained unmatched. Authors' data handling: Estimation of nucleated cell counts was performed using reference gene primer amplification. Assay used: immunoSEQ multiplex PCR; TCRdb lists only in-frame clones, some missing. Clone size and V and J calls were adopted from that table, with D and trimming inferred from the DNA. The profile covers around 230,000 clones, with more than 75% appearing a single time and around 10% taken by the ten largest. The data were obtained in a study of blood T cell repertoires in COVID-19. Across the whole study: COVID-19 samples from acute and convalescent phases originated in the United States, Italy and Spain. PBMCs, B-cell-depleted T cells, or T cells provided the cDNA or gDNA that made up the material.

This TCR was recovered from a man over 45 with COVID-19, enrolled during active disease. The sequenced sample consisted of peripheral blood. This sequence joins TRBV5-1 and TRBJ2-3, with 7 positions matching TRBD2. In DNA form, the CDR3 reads TGCGCCAGCAGCCTCGGGACTACAATAGATACGCAGTATTTT. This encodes CASSLGTTIDTQYF.